This T cell receptor (beta chain) was sequenced in a study of blood T cell repertoires in COVID-19. Study-level information: Some COVID-19 samples were acute and others convalescent; all came from the United States, Italy and Spain. The cDNA or gDNA used as material had been derived from T cells, B-cell-depleted T cells, or PBMCs.

V was cut by 4 bases and J by 3 bases, with 13 bases left in between. The CDR3 totals 15 residues. Per the germline V gene, CDR1 is SGHNT and CDR2 is YYREEE (reference sequence). Study processing details: Amplification from reference gene primers served as the basis for estimated nucleated cell counts. TCRdb's copy holds only in-frame clones and misses some; the assay was immunoSEQ multiplex PCR. Clone size and the V and J calls come from that table; the DNA yielded D and trimming. Here the sample spans about 130,000 clones, approximately 81% being singletons. Seattle participants joined during active infection and were tracked over time.

Specimen: peripheral blood. The chain employs TRBV5-4 and TRBJ1-4, with D hard to call. This receptor was taken from an elderly man with COVID-19, enrolled during active disease. The CDR3 DNA follows: TGTGCCAGCAGCAAGCCGGGAGCATCTAATGAAAAACTGTTTTTT. It codes for CASSKPGASNEKLFF.